This section outlines one TCR beta chain sequence together with its context. This record belongs to a study of blood T cell repertoires in COVID-19. Sequencing used immunoSEQ multiplex PCR; TCRdb keeps in-frame clones, though not all of them. The sample has fewer than 15,000 clones; roughly 80% are singletons. Germline lookup yields CDR1 LGHNA and CDR2 YSLEER. V trimming: 3 bases; J trimming: 3 bases; junction bases outside the gene matches: 8. The CDR3 spans 16 residues. V gene TRBV4-3 combines with J gene TRBJ2-7; 10 bases agree with TRBD1. The specimen sequenced was peripheral blood. The sequence was collected from a human donor in a cohort sampled during active COVID-19. The CDR3 is CASSHSGTGESYEQYF. The CDR3 DNA follows: TGCGCCAGCAGCCACTCCGGGACAGGGGAAAGCTACGAGCAGTACTTC.